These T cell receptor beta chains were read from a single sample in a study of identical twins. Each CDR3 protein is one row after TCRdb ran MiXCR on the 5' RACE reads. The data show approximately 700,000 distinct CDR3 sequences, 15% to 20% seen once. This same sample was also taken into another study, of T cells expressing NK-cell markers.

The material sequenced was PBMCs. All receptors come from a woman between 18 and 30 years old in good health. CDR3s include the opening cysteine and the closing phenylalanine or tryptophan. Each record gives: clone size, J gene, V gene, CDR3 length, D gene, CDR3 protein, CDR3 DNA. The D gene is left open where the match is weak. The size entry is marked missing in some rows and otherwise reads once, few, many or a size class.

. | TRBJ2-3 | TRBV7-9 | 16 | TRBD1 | CASRRHSGTATDTQYF | TGTGCCAGCAGACGACACTCCGGGACAGCCACAGATACGCAGTATTTT
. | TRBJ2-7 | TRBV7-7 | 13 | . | CASSPTPGYEQYF | TGTGCTAGCAGCCCCACTCCAGGCTACGAGCAGTACTTC
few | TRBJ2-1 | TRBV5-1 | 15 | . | CASSPKARSLGEQFF | TGCGCCAGCAGCCCCAAAGCGCGGAGTCTCGGGGAGCAGTTCTTC
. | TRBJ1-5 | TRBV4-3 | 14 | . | CASSQELGVQPQHF | TGCGCCAGCAGCCAAGAACTGGGGGTCCAGCCCCAGCATTTT
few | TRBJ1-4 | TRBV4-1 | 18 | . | CASSQEGGYRTGNEKLFF | TGCGCCAGCAGCCAAGAAGGAGGATATCGCACGGGTAATGAAAAACTGTTTTTT
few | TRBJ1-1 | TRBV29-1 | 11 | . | CSVRRNTEAFF | TGCAGCGTCCGGCGGAACACTGAAGCTTTCTTT
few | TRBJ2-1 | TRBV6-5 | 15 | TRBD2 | CASSYSTSGPNEQFF | TGTGCCAGCAGTTACTCTACTAGCGGTCCCAATGAGCAGTTCTTC
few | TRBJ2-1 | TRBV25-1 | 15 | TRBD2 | CASGFTSGPGDEQFF | TGTGCCAGTGGATTTACTAGCGGGCCAGGGGATGAGCAGTTCTTC
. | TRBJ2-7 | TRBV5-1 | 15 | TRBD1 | CASSKGQGGFYEQYF | TGCGCCAGCAGCAAGGGACAGGGAGGCTTCTACGAGCAGTACTTC
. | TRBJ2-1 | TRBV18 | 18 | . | CASSPIVQSPRSSNEQFF | TGTGCCAGCTCACCAATAGTCCAGTCTCCTAGGTCCTCGAATGAGCAGTTCTTC
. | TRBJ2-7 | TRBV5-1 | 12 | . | CASSRDYAEQYF | TGCGCCAGCAGCCGGGATTACGCGGAGCAGTACTTC
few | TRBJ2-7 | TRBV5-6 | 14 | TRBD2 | CASSLGGSLFEQYF | TGTGCCAGCAGCTTGGGCGGGAGTCTTTTCGAGCAGTACTTC
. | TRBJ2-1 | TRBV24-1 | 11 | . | CATSENNEQFF | TGTGCCACCAGTGAGAACAATGAGCAGTTCTTC
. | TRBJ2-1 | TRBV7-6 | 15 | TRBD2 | CASSYSGGLGNEQFF | TGTGCCAGCAGCTACAGCGGGGGCCTGGGAAATGAGCAGTTCTTC
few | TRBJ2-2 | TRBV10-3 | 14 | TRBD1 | CAISRDRGVGELFF | TGTGCCATCAGCCGGGACAGGGGAGTCGGGGAGCTGTTTTTT
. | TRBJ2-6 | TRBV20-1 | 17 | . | CSAGARGVNSGANVLTF | TGCAGTGCTGGAGCCAGGGGTGTTAACTCTGGGGCCAACGTCCTGACTTTC
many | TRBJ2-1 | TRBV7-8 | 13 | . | CASSLAVRQEQFF | TGTGCCAGCAGCTTAGCGGTCCGACAGGAGCAGTTCTTC
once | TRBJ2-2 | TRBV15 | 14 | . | CATSRGTFTGELFF | TGTGCCACCAGCAGAGGGACATTCACCGGGGAGCTGTTTTTT
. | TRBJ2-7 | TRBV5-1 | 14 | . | CASTRQGGDHEQYF | TGCGCCAGCACCCGACAGGGAGGTGATCACGAGCAGTACTTC
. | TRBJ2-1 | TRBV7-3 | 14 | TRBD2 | CASSPGLARHEQFF | TGTGCCAGCAGCCCGGGACTAGCCAGACATGAGCAGTTCTTC
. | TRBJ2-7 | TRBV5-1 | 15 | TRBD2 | CASSPGLASSYEQYF | TGCGCCAGCAGCCCAGGACTAGCAAGCTCCTACGAGCAGTACTTC
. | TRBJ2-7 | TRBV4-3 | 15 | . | CASSQEFTYTYEQYF | TGCGCCAGCAGCCAAGAGTTTACGTATACCTACGAGCAGTACTTC
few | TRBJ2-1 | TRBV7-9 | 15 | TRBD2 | CASSTSGGARNEQFF | TGTGCCAGCAGCACTAGCGGGGGGGCAAGGAATGAGCAGTTCTTC
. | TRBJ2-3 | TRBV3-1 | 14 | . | CASSQLGGTDTQYF | TGTGCCAGCAGCCAGCTGGGGGGAACAGATACGCAGTATTTT
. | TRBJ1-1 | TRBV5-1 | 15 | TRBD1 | CASSSTGTVATEAFF | TGCGCCAGCAGCTCGACCGGGACAGTAGCCACTGAAGCTTTCTTT
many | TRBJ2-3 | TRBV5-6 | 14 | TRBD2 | CASSRGRAGDTQYF | TGTGCCAGCAGTCGCGGGAGGGCCGGAGATACGCAGTATTTT
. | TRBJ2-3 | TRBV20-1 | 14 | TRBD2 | CSARVAGSTDTQYF | TGCAGTGCTAGAGTAGCGGGGAGCACAGATACGCAGTATTTT
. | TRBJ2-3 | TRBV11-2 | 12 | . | CASSLFPDTQYF | TGTGCCAGCAGCCTGTTTCCAGATACGCAGTATTTT
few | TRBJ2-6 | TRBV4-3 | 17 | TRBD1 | CASSPGTGISGANVLTF | TGCGCCAGCAGCCCCGGGACAGGGATCTCTGGGGCCAACGTCCTGACTTTC
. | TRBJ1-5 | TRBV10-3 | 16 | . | CAISEIGGTVNQPQHF | TGTGCCATCAGTGAGATCGGAGGGACGGTCAATCAGCCCCAGCATTTT
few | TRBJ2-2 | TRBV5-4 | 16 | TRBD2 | CASSLEAGLNTGELFF | TGTGCCAGCAGCTTGGAAGCGGGACTTAACACCGGGGAGCTGTTTTTT
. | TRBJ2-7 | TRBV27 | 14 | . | CASRLGWGTYEQYF | TGTGCCAGTAGATTAGGGTGGGGGACCTACGAGCAGTACTTC
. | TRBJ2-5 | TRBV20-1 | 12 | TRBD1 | CSAGDREETQYF | TGCAGTGCTGGGGACAGGGAAGAGACCCAGTACTTC
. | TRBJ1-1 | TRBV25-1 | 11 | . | CASRPRTEAFF | TGTGCCAGCAGGCCTCGCACTGAAGCTTTCTTT
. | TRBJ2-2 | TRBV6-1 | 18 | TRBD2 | CASRLRTSGGTLTGELFF | TGTGCCAGCAGACTACGGACTAGCGGGGGGACCCTTACCGGGGAGCTGTTTTTT
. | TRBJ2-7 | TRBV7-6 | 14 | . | CASTQRGASYEQYF | TGTGCCAGCACCCAACGGGGAGCCTCCTACGAGCAGTACTTC
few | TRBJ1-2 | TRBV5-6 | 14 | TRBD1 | CASSFRGQGGGYTF | TGTGCCAGCAGCTTCCGAGGACAGGGAGGTGGCTACACCTTC
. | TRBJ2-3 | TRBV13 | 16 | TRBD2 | CASSLGGGASTDTQYF | TGTGCCAGCAGCTTAGGCGGGGGGGCTAGCACAGATACGCAGTATTTT
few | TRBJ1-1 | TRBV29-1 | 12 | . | CSVIVTRPEAFF | TGCAGCGTCATAGTGACCAGACCTGAAGCTTTCTTT
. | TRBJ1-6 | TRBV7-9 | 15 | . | CASSLGTRTNSPLHF | TGTGCCAGCAGCTTAGGGACACGGACTAATTCACCCCTCCACTTT
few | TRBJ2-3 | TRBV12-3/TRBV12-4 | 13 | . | CASIGGALDTQYF | TGTGCCAGCATCGGGGGCGCTTTGGATACGCAGTATTTT
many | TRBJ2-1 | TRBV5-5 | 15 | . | CASSPRGGPENEQFF | TGTGCCAGCAGCCCGAGAGGGGGGCCGGAAAATGAGCAGTTCTTC